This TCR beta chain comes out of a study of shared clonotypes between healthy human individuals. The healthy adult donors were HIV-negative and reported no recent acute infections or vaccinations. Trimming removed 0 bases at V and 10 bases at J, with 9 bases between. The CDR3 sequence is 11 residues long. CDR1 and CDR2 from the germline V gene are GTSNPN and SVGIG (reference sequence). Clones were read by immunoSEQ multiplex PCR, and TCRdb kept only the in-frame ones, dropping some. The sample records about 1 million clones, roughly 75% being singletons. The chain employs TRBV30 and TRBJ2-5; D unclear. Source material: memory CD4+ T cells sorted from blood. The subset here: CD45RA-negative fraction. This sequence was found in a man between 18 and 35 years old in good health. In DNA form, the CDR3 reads TGTGCCTGGAGTGTTTCAGAGGACCAGTACTTC. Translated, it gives CAWSVSEDQYF.